Listed below are T cell receptor beta chains from one sample, sequenced in a study of T cell responses to AZD1222 COVID-19 vaccine. Profiled with immunoSEQ multiplex PCR; TCRdb holds only in-frame clones, not every one. Of some 150,000 clones listed, 75% to 95% were seen once; the top ten hold approximately 2.7%. The material sequenced was peripheral blood, taken on day 0 of MenACWY control vaccination. These receptors originate from an adult in good health. Each CDR3 is given with its conserved first and last residue. Fields, in order: V gene, clone size, J gene, D gene, CDR3 protein, CDR3 DNA. A D gene is named only where the DNA matches it firmly. Rows may omit the clone size; those that give it use once, few, many or a size class.

TRBV19	once	TRBJ1-1	TRBD1	CASLGQRNTEAFF	TGTGCCAGCCTGGGACAGAGGAACACTGAAGCTTTCTTT
TRBV4-1	.	TRBJ2-2	TRBD2	CASSQEGTRGTGELFF	TGCGCCAGCAGCCAAGAGGGGACTAGGGGCACCGGGGAGCTGTTTTTT
TRBV7-9	.	TRBJ2-1	TRBD2	CASGTSGTYNEQFF	TGTGCCAGCGGCACTAGCGGGACCTACAATGAGCAGTTCTTC
TRBV3-1/TRBV3-2	.	TRBJ1-6	.	CASSRSGGLYNSPLHF	TGTGCCAGCAGCCGATCGGGGGGCCTCTATAATTCACCCCTCCACTTT
TRBV5-4	.	TRBJ2-3	TRBD2	CASTPDPDLAGGPDTQYF	TGTGCCAGCACCCCGGATCCCGACCTAGCGGGGGGGCCAGATACGCAGTATTTT
TRBV10-2	.	TRBJ1-1	.	CASSASGTTEAFF	TGCGCCAGCAGTGCTTCAGGGACCACTGAAGCTTTCTTT
TRBV27	.	TRBJ2-2	TRBD1	CASSWGTGGVGELFF	TGTGCCAGCAGTTGGGGGACAGGGGGTGTCGGGGAGCTGTTTTTT
TRBV5-1	.	TRBJ2-1	.	CASIGQTYNEQFF	TGCGCCAGCATAGGGCAGACTTACAATGAGCAGTTCTTC
TRBV11-2	.	TRBJ2-2	TRBD2	CASSGGLARTGELFF	TGTGCCAGCAGCGGGGGACTAGCGCGCACCGGGGAGCTGTTTTTT
TRBV5-1	once	TRBJ1-6	.	CASSGREVNSPLHF	TGCGCCAGTTCAGGGCGTGAGGTTAATTCACCCCTCCACTTT
TRBV19	.	TRBJ1-2	.	CASSMNREGRGYTF	TGTGCCAGTAGTATGAACAGGGAGGGACGTGGCTACACCTTC
TRBV4-1	.	TRBJ1-4	.	CASRGVEKLFF	TGCGCCAGCAGGGGAGTTGAAAAACTGTTTTTT
TRBV19	.	TRBJ1-5	.	CASNGRRQTYSNQPQHF	TGTGCCAGTAACGGCCGGCGACAGACTTATAGCAATCAGCCCCAGCATTTT
TRBV19	.	TRBJ1-6	TRBD1	CASSSADRGRPLHF	TGTGCCAGTAGTTCGGCGGACAGGGGCAGACCCCTCCACTTT
TRBV9	.	TRBJ1-1	.	CASSVAQGVIEAFF	TGTGCCAGCAGCGTAGCACAGGGCGTTATCGAAGCTTTCTTT
TRBV9	.	TRBJ1-4	.	CASSAFGVVDEKLFF	TGTGCCAGCAGCGCCTTCGGGGTTGTGGATGAAAAACTGTTTTTT
TRBV6-5	.	TRBJ1-1	TRBD1	CASSRQGAQTEAFF	TGTGCCAGCAGTCGACAGGGGGCGCAAACTGAAGCTTTCTTT
TRBV25-1	.	TRBJ1-4	.	CASRDSTRMGEKLFF	TGTGCCAGCAGGGACTCGACCCGTATGGGTGAAAAACTGTTTTTT
TRBV19	.	TRBJ2-1	.	CASSMRLDSYNEQFF	TGTGCCAGTAGTATGAGGTTGGATTCATACAATGAGCAGTTCTTC
TRBV21-1	once	TRBJ2-1	.	CASNRTSGSPHEQFF	TGTGCCAGCAACCGGACTAGCGGGAGTCCCCATGAGCAGTTCTTC
TRBV28	.	TRBJ2-5	.	CASSVTGAGETQYF	TGTGCCAGCAGTGTCACAGGGGCGGGGGAGACCCAGTACTTC
TRBV6-5	.	TRBJ1-2	.	CASRAGLLDNYGYTF	TGTGCCAGCAGGGCGGGACTACTAGATAACTATGGCTACACCTTC
TRBV10-3	.	TRBJ1-1	TRBD1	CAISESSDRVMNTEAFF	TGTGCCATCAGTGAGAGTTCGGACAGGGTCATGAACACTGAAGCTTTCTTT
TRBV7-2	.	TRBJ2-1	TRBD2	CASSSSGGPGNEQFF	TGTGCCAGCAGCTCGTCGGGAGGGCCTGGGAATGAGCAGTTCTTC
TRBV7-9	.	TRBJ2-7	.	CASSLVREQYF	TGTGCCAGCAGCTTAGTGCGCGAGCAGTACTTC
TRBV5-1	.	TRBJ1-3	.	CASSLGYRASGNTIYF	TGCGCCAGCAGCTTGGGGTACAGGGCATCCGGAAACACCATATATTTT
TRBV5-1	once	TRBJ2-3	.	CASRSVALTDTQYF	TGCGCCAGCAGATCCGTAGCACTCACAGATACGCAGTATTTT
TRBV30	.	TRBJ2-7	.	CAWTNSYEQYF	TGTGCCTGGACCAACTCCTACGAGCAGTACTTC
TRBV11-2	.	TRBJ2-2	TRBD2	CASSLIGGDGGELFF	TGTGCCAGCAGCTTAATCGGGGGGGATGGCGGGGAGCTGTTTTTT
TRBV5-1	.	TRBJ1-3	.	CASSLAGRGNTIYF	TGCGCCAGCAGCTTGGCCGGGCGAGGAAACACCATATATTTT
TRBV5-1	.	TRBJ2-7	.	CASSLGGGGLEQYF	TGCGCCAGCAGCTTGGGGGGTGGTGGACTCGAGCAGTACTTC
TRBV18	.	TRBJ1-4	.	CASSTRAGRNEKLFF	TGTGCCAGCTCGACCAGGGCAGGTCGAAATGAAAAACTGTTTTTT
TRBV30	.	TRBJ2-7	.	CAWSPTRYEQYF	TGTGCCTGGAGTCCGACGCGCTACGAGCAGTACTTC
TRBV9	.	TRBJ2-2	.	CASSVSAGELFF	TGTGCCAGCAGCGTCTCGGCCGGGGAGCTGTTTTTT
TRBV15	few	TRBJ1-1	.	CATSRGGQLNTEAFF	TGTGCCACCAGCAGAGGTGGACAGCTGAACACTGAAGCTTTCTTT
TRBV18	once	TRBJ1-1	.	CASSPSRPNTEAFF	TGTGCCAGCTCACCCTCCCGGCCGAACACTGAAGCTTTCTTT
TRBV11-3	.	TRBJ2-1	.	CASSSRSSYNEQFF	TGTGCCAGCAGCTCCCGAAGCTCCTACAATGAGCAGTTCTTC
TRBV19	.	TRBJ2-2	TRBD1	CASRQGNTNTGELFF	TGTGCCAGTCGACAGGGAAACACTAACACCGGGGAGCTGTTTTTT
TRBV3-1/TRBV3-2	.	TRBJ1-1	.	CASSSSGMNTEAFF	TGTGCCAGCAGCTCGTCAGGAATGAACACTGAAGCTTTCTTT
TRBV15	.	TRBJ2-3	TRBD2	CATSRALLAGNTDTQYF	TGTGCCACCAGCAGAGCATTACTAGCGGGTAACACAGATACGCAGTATTTT
TRBV5-6	.	TRBJ2-5	TRBD2	CASSLIAGGRQETQYF	TGTGCCAGCAGCTTGATAGCGGGAGGGCGCCAAGAGACCCAGTACTTC